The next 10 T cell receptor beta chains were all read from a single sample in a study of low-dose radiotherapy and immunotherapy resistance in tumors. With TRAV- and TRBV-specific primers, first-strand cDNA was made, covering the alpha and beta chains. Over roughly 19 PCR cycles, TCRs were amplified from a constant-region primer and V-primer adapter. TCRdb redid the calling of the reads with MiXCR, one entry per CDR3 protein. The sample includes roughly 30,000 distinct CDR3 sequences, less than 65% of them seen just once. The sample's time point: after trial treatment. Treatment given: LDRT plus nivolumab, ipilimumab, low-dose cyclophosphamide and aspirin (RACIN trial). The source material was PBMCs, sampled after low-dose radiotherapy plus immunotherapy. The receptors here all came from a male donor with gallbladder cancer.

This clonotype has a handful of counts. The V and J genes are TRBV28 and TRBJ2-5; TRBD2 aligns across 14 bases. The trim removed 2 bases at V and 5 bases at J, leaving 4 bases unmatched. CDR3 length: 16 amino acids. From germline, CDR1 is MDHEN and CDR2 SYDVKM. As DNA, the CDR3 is TGTGCCAGCAGTTTAGGGACTAGCGGGAGATGGGAGACCCAGTACTTC. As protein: CASSLGTSGRWETQYF.

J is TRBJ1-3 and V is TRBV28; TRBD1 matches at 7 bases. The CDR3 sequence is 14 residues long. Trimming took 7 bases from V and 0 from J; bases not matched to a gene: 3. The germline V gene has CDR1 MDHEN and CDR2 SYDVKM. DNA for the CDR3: TGTGCCAGCAAGACAGGGTCCTCTGGAAACACCATATATTTT. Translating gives CASKTGSSGNTIYF.

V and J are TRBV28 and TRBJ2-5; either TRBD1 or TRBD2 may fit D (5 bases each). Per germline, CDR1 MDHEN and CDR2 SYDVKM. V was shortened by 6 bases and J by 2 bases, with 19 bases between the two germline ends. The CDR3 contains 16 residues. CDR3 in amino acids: CASRGSKGPKQETQYF. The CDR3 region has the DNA TGTGCCAGCAGAGGCTCAAAGGGACCCAAGCAAGAGACCCAGTACTTC.

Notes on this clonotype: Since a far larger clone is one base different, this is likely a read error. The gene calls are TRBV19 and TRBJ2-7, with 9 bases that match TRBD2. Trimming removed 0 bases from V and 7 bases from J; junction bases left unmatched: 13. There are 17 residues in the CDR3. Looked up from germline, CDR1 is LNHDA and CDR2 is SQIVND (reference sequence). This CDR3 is CASSIDRGGGAYNEQYF. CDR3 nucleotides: TGTGCCAGTAGTATAGATCGGGGCGGGGGGGCGTACAATGAGCAGTACTTC.

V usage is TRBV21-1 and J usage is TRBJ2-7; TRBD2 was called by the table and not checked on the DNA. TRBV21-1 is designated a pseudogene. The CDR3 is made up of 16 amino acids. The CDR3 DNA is TGTGCCGGCCCCGGGACTAGCGGAAACATAGCCTACGAGCAGTACTTC. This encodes CAGPGTSGNIAYEQYF.

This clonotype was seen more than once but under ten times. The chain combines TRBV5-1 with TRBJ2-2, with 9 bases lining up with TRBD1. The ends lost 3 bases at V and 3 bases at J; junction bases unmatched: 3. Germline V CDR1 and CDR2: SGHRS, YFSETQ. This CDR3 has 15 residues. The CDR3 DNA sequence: TGCGCCAGCAGCTACCGGGACAGGGACACCGGGGAGCTGTTTTTT. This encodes CASSYRDRDTGELFF.

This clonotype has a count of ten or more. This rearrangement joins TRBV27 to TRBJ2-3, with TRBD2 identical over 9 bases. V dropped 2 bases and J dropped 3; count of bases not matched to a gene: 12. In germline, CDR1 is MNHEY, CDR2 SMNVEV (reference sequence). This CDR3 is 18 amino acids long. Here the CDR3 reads CASSLARAGGPGTDTQYF. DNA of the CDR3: TGTGCCAGCAGTTTAGCGCGTGCGGGGGGGCCCGGTACAGATACGCAGTATTTT.

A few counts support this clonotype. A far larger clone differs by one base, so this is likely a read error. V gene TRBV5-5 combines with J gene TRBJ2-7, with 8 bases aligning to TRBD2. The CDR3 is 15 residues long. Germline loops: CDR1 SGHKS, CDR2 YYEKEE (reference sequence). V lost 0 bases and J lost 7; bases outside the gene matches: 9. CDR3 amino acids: CASSLGAGAYNEQYF. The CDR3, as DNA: TGTGCCAGCAGCTTGGGAGCGGGGGCCTACAATGAGCAGTACTTC.

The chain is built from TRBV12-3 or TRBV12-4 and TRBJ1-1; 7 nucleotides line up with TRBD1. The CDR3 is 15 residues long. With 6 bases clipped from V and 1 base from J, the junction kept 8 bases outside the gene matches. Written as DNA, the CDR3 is TGTGCCAGCAGGCGGACAGGACGTACGAACACTGAAGCTTTCTTT. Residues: CASRRTGRTNTEAFF.

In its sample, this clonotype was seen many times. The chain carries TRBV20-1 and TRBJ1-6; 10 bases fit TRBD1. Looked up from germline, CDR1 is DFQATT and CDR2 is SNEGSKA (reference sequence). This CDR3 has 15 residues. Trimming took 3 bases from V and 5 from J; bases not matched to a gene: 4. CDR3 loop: CSASLGQGNNSPLHF. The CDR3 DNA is TGCAGTGCTAGCCTGGGACAGGGGAATAATTCACCCCTCCACTTT.